The present entry profiles one TCR beta chain with its context. A much larger clone lies one base from this, so it may be a read error. It is likely a read error, because the conserved phenylalanine at the end of the CDR3 is missing. CDR1 is LGHNT and CDR2 is FRNRAP in the germline V gene. The CDR3 is made up of 15 amino acids. V lost 6 bases and J 0 bases, leaving 12 bases between the germline ends. Amplified regions were TCR beta CDR3 sequences from RNA transcripts. The HTBI primer set served for first-round RT-PCR of the TCR CDR3. A single record per CDR3 protein comes from TCRdb applying MiXCR to the multiplex PCR reads. The data contain approximately 220,000 distinct CDR3 sequences, around 18% of them singletons. These data originate in a study of T cells in Graves' hyperthyroidism and ophthalmopathy.

The receptor was isolated from a man aged 40-49 years with Graves' hyperthyroidism. The rearrangement joins TRBV12-5 to TRBJ1-5; TRBD1 is a possible D gene (6 bases). Sequenced input: blood. CDR3 DNA: TGTGCTAGTGGGCCGGGACATACTAGCAATCAGCCCCAGCATTCT. The encoded protein is CASGPGHTSNQPQHS.